The clone carrying this TCR beta chain occurred many times. Its cognate antigen is unknown. The germline V and J ends were trimmed by 0 bases and 15 bases, with 12 bases remaining between them. Germline V gene data show CDR1 as SGHAT and CDR2 as FQNNGV. The CDR3 runs 13 residues. Scientists amplified the TCR beta CDR3 regions from RNA transcripts. Second-round multiplex PCR followed a first-round RT-PCR using HTBI primers. TCRdb re-derived calls from the multiplex PCR reads in MiXCR, one entry per CDR3 protein. This sample yields more than 1,000,000 distinct CDR3 sequences, of which about 38% are seen a single time; 11% belongs to the top ten. This record belongs to a study of Graves' ophthalmopathy and Graves' hyperthyroidism. Study information: The stable label applied to hyperthyroidism with no ophthalmopathy within 18 months of follow-up. Broader study findings: A classifier, a 13-signature model, separated ophthalmopathy from stable hyperthyroidism with approximately 88% sensitivity and 65% to 83% specificity. Blood shared most expanded thyroid clonotypes above 0.001 frequency.

No donor had other autoimmune disease, uncontrolled infection, pregnancy or lactation. The source material was peripheral blood or thyroid tissue (not recorded which). The chain links TRBV11-2 to TRBJ2-6; D not certain. The sequence derives from an adult man with Graves' hyperthyroidism. Written as DNA, the CDR3 is TGTGCCAGCAGCTTAGATCAGATCAGTGGCCTGACTTTC. It encodes CASSLDQISGLTF.